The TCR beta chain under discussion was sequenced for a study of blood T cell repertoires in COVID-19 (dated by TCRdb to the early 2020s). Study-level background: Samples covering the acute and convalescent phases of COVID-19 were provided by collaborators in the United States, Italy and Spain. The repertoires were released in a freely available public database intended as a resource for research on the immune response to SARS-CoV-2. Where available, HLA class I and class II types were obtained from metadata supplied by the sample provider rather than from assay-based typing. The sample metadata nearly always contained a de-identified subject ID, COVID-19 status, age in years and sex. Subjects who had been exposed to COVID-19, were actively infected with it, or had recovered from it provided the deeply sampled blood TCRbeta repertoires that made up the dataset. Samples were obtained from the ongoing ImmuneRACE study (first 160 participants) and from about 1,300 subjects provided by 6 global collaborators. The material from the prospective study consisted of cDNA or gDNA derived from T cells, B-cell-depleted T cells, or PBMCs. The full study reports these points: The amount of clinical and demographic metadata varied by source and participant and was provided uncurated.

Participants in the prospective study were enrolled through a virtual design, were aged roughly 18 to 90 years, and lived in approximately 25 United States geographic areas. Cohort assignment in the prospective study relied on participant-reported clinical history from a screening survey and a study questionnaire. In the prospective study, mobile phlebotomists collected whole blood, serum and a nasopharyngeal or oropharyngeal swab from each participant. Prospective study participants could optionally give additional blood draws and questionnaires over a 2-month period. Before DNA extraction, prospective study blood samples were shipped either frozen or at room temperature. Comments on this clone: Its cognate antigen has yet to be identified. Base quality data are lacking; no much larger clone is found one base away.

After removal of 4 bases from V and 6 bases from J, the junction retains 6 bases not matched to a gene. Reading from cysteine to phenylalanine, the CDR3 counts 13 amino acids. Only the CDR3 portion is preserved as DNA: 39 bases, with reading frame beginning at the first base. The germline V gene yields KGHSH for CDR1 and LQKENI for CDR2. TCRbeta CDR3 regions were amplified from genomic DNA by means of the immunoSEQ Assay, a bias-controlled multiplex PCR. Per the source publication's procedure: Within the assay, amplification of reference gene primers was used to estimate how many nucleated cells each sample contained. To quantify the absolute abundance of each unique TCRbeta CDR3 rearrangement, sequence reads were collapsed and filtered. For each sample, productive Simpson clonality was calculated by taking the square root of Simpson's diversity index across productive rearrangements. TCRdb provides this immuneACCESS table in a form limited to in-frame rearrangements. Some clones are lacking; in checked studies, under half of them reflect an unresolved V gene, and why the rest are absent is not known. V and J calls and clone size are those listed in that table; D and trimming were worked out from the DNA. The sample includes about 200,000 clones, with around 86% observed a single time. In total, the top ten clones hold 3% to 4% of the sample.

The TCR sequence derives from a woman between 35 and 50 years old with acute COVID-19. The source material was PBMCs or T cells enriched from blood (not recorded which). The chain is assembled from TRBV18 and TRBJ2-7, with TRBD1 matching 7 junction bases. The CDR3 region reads CASSLRDSPEQYF. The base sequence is TGTGCCAGCTCACTCCGGGACAGCCCCGAGCAGTACTTC.